The 32 T cell receptor beta chains below were found in one sample sequenced in a study of blood T cell repertoires in COVID-19. TCRdb keeps only in-frame clones here, not all; method: immunoSEQ multiplex PCR. The repertoire holds 300,000 to 400,000 clones, with around 89% as singletons. Source material: peripheral blood. Every receptor here comes from a woman in her thirties with COVID-19, enrolled during active disease.

The J gene is TRBJ2-5, the V gene TRBV11-1; TRBD2 matches at 10 bases. Unmatched junction bases numbered 6, after V lost 1 base and J lost 4 bases. The CDR3 runs 16 residues. The V gene's germline CDR1 is SGHAT and CDR2 FQDESV (reference sequence). The CDR3 DNA reads as TGTGCCAGCAGCTTAGTGAGCGGGGGGGCCCCAGAGACCCAGTACTTC. It is translated as CASSLVSGGAPETQYF.

This clone was detected once. The gene calls are TRBV4-3 and TRBJ1-2; 7 bases map to TRBD1. V trimming: 1 base; J trimming: 4 bases; junction bases outside the gene matches: 6. The CDR3 extends over 15 amino acids. Germline V gene lookup returns CDR1 LGHNA and CDR2 YSLEER. CDR3 region: CASSQGDRTGYGYTF. CDR3 sequence (DNA): TGCGCCAGCAGCCAAGGCGACAGGACAGGCTATGGCTACACCTTC.

This clone was found many times. The V and J genes are TRBV6-2 or TRBV6-3 and TRBJ2-1; TRBD1 agrees at 7 bases. Germline CDR1 is MNHEY and CDR2 is SVGEGT. The V segment lost 0 bases and the J segment 8 bases; nucleotides outside the gene matches: 7. This CDR3 has 15 residues. The DNA of the CDR3 is TGTGCCAGCAGTTACTCAACAGAGACAGGGCATGAGCAGTTCTTC. Its translation: CASSYSTETGHEQFF.

V gene TRBV5-5 combines with J gene TRBJ2-2; D call uncertain. This CDR3 is 18 amino acids long. Trimming removed 1 base from V and 2 bases from J, with 18 bases in between. Looked up from germline, CDR1 is SGHKS and CDR2 is YYEKEE (reference sequence). The CDR3 region has the DNA TGTGCCAGCAGCTTGCGGTACGCAGCGAACGGCAACACCGGGGAGCTGTTTTTT. Protein product: CASSLRYAANGNTGELFF.

The chain uses TRBV6-2 or TRBV6-3 and TRBJ2-7; perhaps TRBD2 as D (6 bases). The CDR3 spans 13 residues. The V and J ends lost 6 bases and 3 bases respectively, with 12 bases between them. Germline V gene sequence: CDR1 MNHEY, CDR2 SVGEGT. CDR3 bases: TGTGCCAGCAGCCCGGGACTCTTCTACGAGCAGTACTTC. Its translation is CASSPGLFYEQYF.

The V and J genes are TRBV11-2 and TRBJ1-6; a possible D gene is TRBD1 (6 bases). There are 15 residues in the CDR3. Germline V gives CDR1 SGHAT, CDR2 FQNNGV. V was shortened by 0 bases and J by 9 bases, with 12 bases between the two germline ends. This chain's CDR3 is CASSLDPQGASPLHF. CDR3 in DNA: TGTGCCAGCAGCTTAGACCCACAGGGTGCTTCACCCCTCCACTTT.

The chain joins TRBV6-6 to TRBJ1-5; D not resolved. This CDR3 is built from 12 residues. Trimming removed 6 bases at V and 7 bases at J, with 10 bases between. Germline V lookup: CDR1 MNHNY, CDR2 SVGAGI (reference sequence). The CDR3 region has the DNA TGTGCCAGCAGCCCCGTGAGACAGCCCCAGCATTTT. It codes for CASSPVRQPQHF.

This clone was recorded once. The rearrangement joins TRBV27 to TRBJ2-5; D is perhaps TRBD2 (7 bases). The CDR3 is made up of 15 amino acids. Germline-derived CDR1 and CDR2 are MNHEY and SMNVEV (reference sequence). V lost 3 bases to trimming and J lost 7 bases, with 18 bases between them. DNA for the CDR3: TGTGCCAGCAGTTTTGCCGGGGGGCTGGAGGGGACCCAGTACTTC. This translates into CASSFAGGLEGTQYF.

The CDR3, as DNA: TGTGCCAGTAGTATAGCGACTAGCGGGGGAGTTCACGTGGAGACCCAGTACTTC. Its protein product is CASSIATSGGVHVETQYF. The V call is TRBV19, the J call TRBJ2-5; 12 bases are a match to TRBD2. CDR1 is LNHDA, CDR2 SQIVND, per germline (reference sequence). The CDR3 spans 18 residues. V shed 1 base and J 5 bases; nucleotides not matched to a gene: 11.

The rearrangement links TRBV10-3 to TRBJ2-3, with D possibly matching TRBD2 (7 bases). The length of the CDR3 is 18 residues. With 2 bases removed from V and 0 bases from J, the gap between germline ends came to 18 bases. CDR1 and CDR2 from the germline V gene are ENHRY and SYGVKD. For the CDR3, the DNA is TGTGCCATCAGTGAGATCGGGCGACGGGGGGCTAGCACAGATACGCAGTATTTT. Protein: CAISEIGRRGASTDTQYF.

J is TRBJ1-5 and V is TRBV6-5; TRBD1 might be the D (6 bases). Germline V gene lookup returns CDR1 MNHEY and CDR2 SVGAGI. The CDR3 spans 12 residues. The ends were cut back, 6 bases at V and 5 bases at J, with 8 bases in the middle. CDR3 DNA: TGTGCCAGCAGCAGGGGTTATCAGCCCCAGCATTTT. Residues: CASSRGYQPQHF.

The CDR3 is CASSQRRLNEQFF. CDR3 DNA sequence: TGCGCCAGCAGCCAGCGGAGGTTGAATGAGCAGTTCTTC. The chain has TRBV4-3 and TRBJ2-1, with TRBD2 as a possible D gene (5 bases). Germline-derived CDR1 and CDR2 are LGHNA and YSLEER. V lost 3 bases and J 7 bases, leaving 10 bases between the germline ends. CDR3 length: 13 amino acids.

V and J are TRBV10-1 and TRBJ2-7; 7 bases fit TRBD1. The germline V gene has CDR1 WNHNN and CDR2 SYGVQD (reference sequence). V dropped 5 bases and J dropped 6; count of bases not matched to a gene: 10. The length of the CDR3 is 14 residues. The CDR3 nucleotides read TGCGCCAGCAGTCTGGACAGGAAAGAGGGCGAGCAGTACTTC. It translates to CASSLDRKEGEQYF.

The rearrangement uses TRBV7-9 and TRBJ2-3, with 13 bases lining up with TRBD2. CDR1 is SEHNR, CDR2 FQNEAQ, per germline (reference sequence). The junction had 4 bases not matched to a gene; V was cut back by 5 bases and J by 2 bases. The CDR3 contains 16 residues. This chain's CDR3 is CASSPGLAGNTDTQYF. In DNA form, the CDR3 reads TGTGCCAGCAGCCCGGGACTAGCGGGGAACACAGATACGCAGTATTTT.

The chain links TRBV30 to TRBJ1-2; D gene ambiguous. The germline V and J ends were trimmed by 3 bases and 7 bases, with 15 bases remaining between them. Per germline, CDR1 GTSNPN and CDR2 SVGIG (reference sequence). The CDR3 has 13 residues. In DNA, the CDR3 is TGTGCCTGGAGAGTAAGAACAGATAGTGGCTACACCTTC. Encoded protein: CAWRVRTDSGYTF.

CDR3 amino acids: CASSLGSRGWADTQYF. The CDR3 DNA is TGTGCCAGCAGCTTAGGGTCGAGGGGGTGGGCAGATACGCAGTATTTT. The gene calls are TRBV7-8 and TRBJ2-3, with D possibly being TRBD1 (6 bases). CDR1 and CDR2 from the germline V gene are SGHVS and FQNEAQ. V lost 1 base to trimming and J lost 4 bases, with 15 bases between them. This CDR3 is built from 16 residues. The variable domain in full, completed from reference TRBV7-8 and TRBJ2-3, reads GAGVSQSPRYKVAKRGQDVALRCDPISGHVSLFWYQQALGQGPEFLTYFQNEAQLDKSGLPSDRFFAERPEGSVSTLKIQRTQQEDSAVYLCASSLGSRGWADTQYFGPGTRLTVL.

The genes are TRBV7-9 and TRBJ2-1; TRBD1 matches at 7 bases. CDR1 and CDR2 from the germline V gene are SEHNR and FQNEAQ (reference sequence). The V segment lost 2 bases and the J segment 0 bases; nucleotides outside the gene matches: 7. This CDR3 region has 17 residues. The CDR3 here is CASSLRRRGNSYNEQFF. In DNA form, the CDR3 reads TGTGCCAGCAGCTTACGGCGCAGGGGGAACTCCTACAATGAGCAGTTCTTC.

CDR3 nucleotides: TGTGCCAGCAGCCCCCGGACAGGGTATGACGAGCAGTACTTC. As protein: CASSPRTGYDEQYF. V is TRBV7-9 and J is TRBJ2-7; 8 nucleotides agree with TRBD1. The J segment lost 5 bases and the V segment lost 5 bases, leaving 8 bases of the junction unmatched. Germline-derived CDR1 and CDR2 are SEHNR and FQNEAQ (reference sequence). This CDR3 region has 14 residues.

This chain links TRBV4-3 with TRBJ1-2; the match to TRBD1 covers 7 bases. In germline, CDR1 is LGHNA, CDR2 YSLEER. Losses at the gene ends were 0 bases for V and 1 base for J; bases not matched to a gene: 8. This CDR3 spans 17 amino acids. The CDR3: CASSQDMGTEINYGYTF. The DNA for the CDR3 is TGCGCCAGCAGCCAAGATATGGGGACAGAGATTAACTATGGCTACACCTTC.

The chain employs TRBV24-1 and TRBJ2-1; 8 bases align to TRBD1. Germline V gene data show CDR1 as KGHDR and CDR2 as SFDVKD. The CDR3 loop spans 14 amino acids. Trimming removed 7 bases from V and 3 bases from J; junction bases left unmatched: 4. In DNA, the CDR3 is TGTGCCACCAGCTCAGGGGGCCGCTACAATGAGCAGTTCTTC. This codes for CATSSGGRYNEQFF.

The V gene is TRBV5-1, the J gene TRBJ2-1; TRBD1 matches 8 bases. J lost 16 bases, V lost 1 base, and 7 bases had no gene match. Germline V lookup: CDR1 SGHRS, CDR2 YFSETQ. The CDR3 is 12 amino acids. The CDR3 sequence: CASSLPGQASFF. CDR3 nucleotides: TGCGCCAGCAGCTTGCCGGGACAGGCGAGCTTCTTC.

The V gene is TRBV29-1, the J gene TRBJ2-7, with a weak D call TRBD1 (6 bases). Per the germline V gene, CDR1 is SQVTM and CDR2 is ANQGSEA. Trimming removed 1 base at V and 2 bases at J, with 9 bases between. The CDR3 runs 13 residues. The CDR3 loop reads CSVEGGDTYEQYF. In nucleotides, the CDR3 is TGCAGCGTTGAAGGAGGGGACACCTACGAGCAGTACTTC.

This clone showed up many times. The DNA for the CDR3 is TGTGCCAGCAGCTCCGGTGGGCTCGGCTATGGCTACACCTTC. It translates to CASSSGGLGYGYTF. The V and J genes are TRBV7-9 and TRBJ1-2; no firm D call. The length of the CDR3 is 14 residues. V was shortened by 4 bases and J by 4 bases, with 13 bases between the two germline ends. Per the germline V gene, CDR1 is SEHNR and CDR2 is FQNEAQ (reference sequence).

The V gene is TRBV5-1, the J gene TRBJ2-6, with a possible D match to TRBD2 (5 bases). V shed 1 base and J shed 0 bases, with 8 bases lying between them. This CDR3 is 16 amino acids long. Germline loops: CDR1 SGHRS, CDR2 YFSETQ. CDR3 DNA: TGCGCCAGCAGCTTGTATGGGAGCTCTGGGGCCAACGTCCTGACTTTC. This gives the protein CASSLYGSSGANVLTF. The full variable domain, its missing parts supplied by reference TRBV5-1 and TRBJ2-6, is KAGVTQTPRYLIKTRGQQVTLSCSPISGHRSVSWYQQTPGQGLQFLFEYFSETQRNKGNFPGRFSGRQFSNSRSEMNVSTLELGDSALYLCASSLYGSSGANVLTFGAGSRLTVL.

V usage is TRBV6-6 and J usage is TRBJ2-1; D perhaps matches TRBD1 (6 bases). CDR1 is MNHNY, CDR2 SVGAGI, per germline (reference sequence). Trimming cost V 0 bases and J 0 bases, with 9 bases left between them. This CDR3 contains 16 residues. CDR3 sequence: CASSYSGAGSYNEQFF. As DNA, the CDR3 is TGTGCCAGCAGTTACTCGGGGGCAGGCTCCTACAATGAGCAGTTCTTC.

This clone was observed once. The chain combines TRBV6-1 with TRBJ1-2; unclear D gene. The CDR3 totals 15 residues. Per germline, CDR1 MNHNS and CDR2 SASEGT. Trimming took off 5 bases at V and 2 bases at J, with 15 bases between the two ends. The CDR3 coding sequence is TGTGCCAGCAGTCCCGAACCCCTAACGAACTATGGCTACACCTTC. Translating it yields CASSPEPLTNYGYTF.

This clone was seen just once. The gene calls are TRBV19 and TRBJ2-2; TRBD1 might be the D (5 bases). This CDR3 has 12 amino acids. The germline V and J ends were trimmed by 3 bases and 9 bases, with 8 bases remaining between them. Per the germline V gene, CDR1 is LNHDA and CDR2 is SQIVND (reference sequence). CDR3 DNA sequence: TGTGCCAGTAGTATGGGGCCTTGGGAGCTGTTTTTT. This encodes CASSMGPWELFF.

This chain joins TRBV19 and TRBJ2-5; 9 nucleotides match TRBD1. Germline CDR1 is LNHDA and CDR2 is SQIVND (reference sequence). The CDR3 covers 16 residues. J gave up 4 bases and V 6 bases, and 12 bases lay outside the gene matches. Here the CDR3 DNA reads TGTGCCAGTAGGGGTCCCGGGACAGGGAGAAGAGAGACCCAGTACTTC. Its translation is CASRGPGTGRRETQYF.

The chain has TRBV27 and TRBJ2-3; D may be TRBD2 (6 bases). Germline V gene sequence: CDR1 MNHEY, CDR2 SMNVEV (reference sequence). The ends were cut back, 6 bases at V and 1 base at J, with 14 bases in the middle. CDR3 length equals 15 residues. The CDR3 sequence: CASRHGASGTDTQYF. The CDR3 DNA sequence: TGTGCCAGCAGACATGGGGCTAGCGGCACAGATACGCAGTATTTT.

The chain employs TRBV7-2 and TRBJ1-1; D perhaps matches TRBD1 (5 bases). The V gene's germline CDR1 is SGHTA and CDR2 FQGNSA. V lost 5 bases and J lost 8, with 18 bases in between. The CDR3 runs to 14 residues. CDR3 DNA sequence: TGTGCCAGCAGCCCCCCGGGGGGGGGAATGGAAGCTTTCTTT. This gives the protein CASSPPGGGMEAFF.

V usage is TRBV18 and J usage is TRBJ1-1, with TRBD1 matching over 8 bases. CDR1 KGHSH and CDR2 LQKENI come from the germline V gene. The CDR3 has 14 amino acids. V lost 8 bases, J lost 0 bases, and 5 bases stayed unmatched. CDR3 loop: CASTRTGMNTEAFF. CDR3 bases: TGTGCCAGCACCCGGACAGGGATGAACACTGAAGCTTTCTTT.

This chain joins TRBV7-2 and TRBJ1-4; TRBD1 matches 10 bases. The CDR3 runs 15 residues. The germline gives CDR1 SGHTA, CDR2 FQGNSA. After removal of 3 bases from V and 5 bases from J, the junction contained 3 bases not matched to a gene. For the CDR3, the DNA is TGTGCCAGCAGCTTCGACAGGGGGCCGAATGAAAAACTGTTTTTT. Translation gives CASSFDRGPNEKLFF.